Listed below are T cell receptor beta chains from one sample, sequenced in a study of T-cell reconstitution after alpha-beta-depleted transplantation in children. TCRdb fed the PCR reads into MiXCR, producing one record per CDR3 protein. In the table there are around 240,000 distinct CDR3 sequences, approximately 9.8% of which are singletons. Here the sequenced sample was PBMCs from the stem cell graft donor, taken from the stem cell graft. The receptors originated from a human donor who donated a stem cell graft to a child with SCID. Both conserved end residues are part of each CDR3. Fields, in order: V gene, clone size, J gene, D gene, CDR3 DNA, CDR3 protein. The D gene is left open where the match is weak. A row's size may be missing; if present it is once, few, many or a size class.

V: TRBV27
size: many
J: TRBJ2-3
D: .
DNA: TGTGCCAGCAGCCCGGACGGATCAGTAATCCTCACAGATACGCAGTATTTT
CDR3: CASSPDGSVILTDTQYF

V: TRBV5-1
size: many
J: TRBJ2-3
D: TRBD2
DNA: TGCGCCAGCAGCTTGCTGGCTAGCGGGCGCTCCGATACGCAGTATTTT
CDR3: CASSLLASGRSDTQYF

V: TRBV20-1
size: many
J: TRBJ1-1
D: .
DNA: TGCAGTGCTAGAGACGCCTTTAGGGGGGTTCACACTGAAGCTTTCTTT
CDR3: CSARDAFRGVHTEAFF

V: TRBV7-9
size: many
J: TRBJ1-1
D: .
DNA: TGTGCCAGCAGCTTAAGAGGGGGGATAGACACTGAAGCTTTCTTT
CDR3: CASSLRGGIDTEAFF

V: TRBV5-5
size: many
J: TRBJ2-2
D: .
DNA: TGTGCCAGCAGCTTGGTGCCGCTTCGGGGCGGGGAGCTGTTTTTT
CDR3: CASSLVPLRGGELFF

V: TRBV11-2
size: many
J: TRBJ1-1
D: .
DNA: TGTGCCAGCAGCTTAGCCGGGGGACCTCTCTCTGAAGCTTTCTTT
CDR3: CASSLAGGPLSEAFF

V: TRBV20-1
size: many
J: TRBJ1-1
D: .
DNA: TGCAGTGCGCCGGACACCTTGAACACTGAAGCTTTCTTT
CDR3: CSAPDTLNTEAFF

V: TRBV7-9
size: many
J: TRBJ1-2
D: TRBD1
DNA: TGTGCCAGCAGCCCCATGGACAGGGACAACTATGGCTACACCTTC
CDR3: CASSPMDRDNYGYTF

V: TRBV4-1
size: many
J: TRBJ1-1
D: .
DNA: TGCGCCAGCAGCGGACGCGGGGGAAACACTGAAGCTTTCTTT
CDR3: CASSGRGGNTEAFF

V: TRBV5-1
size: many
J: TRBJ2-2
D: .
DNA: TGCGCCAGCAGCTCCCAATGGCAGGTTAACACCGGGGAGCTGTTTTTT
CDR3: CASSSQWQVNTGELFF

V: TRBV14
size: many
J: TRBJ2-3
D: TRBD1
DNA: TGTGCCAGCAGCCCTCGGTCAGGGGGCGGACCAGATACGCAGTATTTT
CDR3: CASSPRSGGGPDTQYF

V: TRBV12-3/TRBV12-4
size: many
J: TRBJ2-7
D: .
DNA: TGTGCCAGCAGTTTCCCGACGGCCAGAGGGGAGCAGTACTTC
CDR3: CASSFPTARGEQYF

V: TRBV24-1
size: many
J: TRBJ1-2
D: TRBD1
DNA: TGTGCCACCAGTGATCCGGGACAGGCGAACTATGGCTACACCTTC
CDR3: CATSDPGQANYGYTF

V: TRBV20-1
size: many
J: TRBJ1-5
D: .
DNA: TGCAGTGCTAGAGATGAAGGGGTACAGCCCCAGCATTTT
CDR3: CSARDEGVQPQHF

V: TRBV18
size: many
J: TRBJ1-5
D: .
DNA: TGTGCCAGCTCACCACAGGGGGGAACATATCAGCCCCAGCATTTT
CDR3: CASSPQGGTYQPQHF

V: TRBV20-1
size: many
J: TRBJ2-7
D: .
DNA: TGCAGTGCTAGCCCGGACTCCTACGAGCAGTACTTC
CDR3: CSASPDSYEQYF

V: TRBV5-1
size: many
J: TRBJ1-4
D: TRBD1
DNA: TGTGCCAGCAGCCCGGACAGGGGGCGTGAAAAACTGTTTTTT
CDR3: CASSPDRGREKLFF

V: TRBV3-1
size: many
J: TRBJ1-5
D: TRBD1
DNA: TGTGCCAGCAGCCAAGATTTGGGGACAGTTCAATCCCAGCATTTT
CDR3: CASSQDLGTVQSQHF

V: TRBV28
size: few
J: TRBJ1-2
D: TRBD1
DNA: TGTGCCAGTGGACAGGGGGATAACTATGGCTACACCTTC
CDR3: CASGQGDNYGYTF

V: TRBV2
size: .
J: TRBJ2-7
D: TRBD1
DNA: TGTGCCAGCAGTGGCGGGACAGGGATTACCTACGAGCAGTACTTC
CDR3: CASSGGTGITYEQYF

V: TRBV27
size: many
J: TRBJ1-1
D: .
DNA: TGTGCCAGCAGTTCCGCCCCTGGGTGGTTCTTGAACACTGAAGCTTTCTTT
CDR3: CASSSAPGWFLNTEAFF

V: TRBV2
size: .
J: TRBJ2-2
D: .
DNA: TGTGCCAGCAATCCCCCTCCAGGGACCGGGGAGCTGTTTTTT
CDR3: CASNPPPGTGELFF

V: TRBV20-1
size: many
J: TRBJ1-1
D: TRBD1
DNA: TGCAGTGCTAGAGCGGCCGGGACAGGGGGGGAAGCTTTCTTT
CDR3: CSARAAGTGGEAFF